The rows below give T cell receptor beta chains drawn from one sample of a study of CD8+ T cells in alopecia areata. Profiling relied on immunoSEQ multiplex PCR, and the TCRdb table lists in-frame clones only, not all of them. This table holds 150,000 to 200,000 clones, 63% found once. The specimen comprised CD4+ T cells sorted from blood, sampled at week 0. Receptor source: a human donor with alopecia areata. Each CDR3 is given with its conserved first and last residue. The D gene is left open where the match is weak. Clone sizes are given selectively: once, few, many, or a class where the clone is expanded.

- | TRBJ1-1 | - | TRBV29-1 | CSVRGRLNTEAFF | TGCAGCGTTCGGGGACGATTGAACACTGAAGCTTTCTTT
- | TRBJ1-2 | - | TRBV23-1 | CASSPPGPNYGYTF | TGCGCCAGCAGTCCCCCGGGGCCTAACTATGGCTACACCTTC
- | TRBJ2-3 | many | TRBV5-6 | CASSLTGTDTQYF | TGTGCCAGCAGCTTGACAGGGACAGATACGCAGTATTTT
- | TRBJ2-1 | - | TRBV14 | CASSQLAYEQFF | TGTGCCAGCAGCCAACTAGCATATGAGCAGTTCTTC
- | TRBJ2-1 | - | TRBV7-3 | CASSLNQGTYNEQFF | TGTGCCAGCAGCTTAAATCAGGGGACTTACAATGAGCAGTTCTTC
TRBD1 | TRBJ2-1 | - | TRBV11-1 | CASSPGQVDEQFF | TGTGCCAGCAGCCCTGGACAGGTTGATGAGCAGTTCTTC
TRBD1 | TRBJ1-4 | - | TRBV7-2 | CASSLGTGGNEKLFF | TGTGCCAGCAGCTTAGGCACAGGGGGGAATGAAAAACTGTTTTTT
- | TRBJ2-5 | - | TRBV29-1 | CSVGHAGQRKTQYF | TGCAGCGTTGGTCACGCCGGCCAGAGGAAGACCCAGTACTTC
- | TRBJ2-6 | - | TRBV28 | CASSPHHSGANVLTF | TGTGCCAGCAGCCCGCACCACTCTGGGGCCAACGTCCTGACTTTC
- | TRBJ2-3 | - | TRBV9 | CASSVAPSKGWLADTQYF | TGTGCCAGCAGCGTGGCCCCTAGTAAAGGTTGGTTGGCAGATACGCAGTATTTT
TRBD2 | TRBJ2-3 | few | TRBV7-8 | CASSLVPLAGASTDTQYF | TGTGCCAGCAGCTTAGTCCCCCTAGCGGGGGCGTCCACAGATACGCAGTATTTT
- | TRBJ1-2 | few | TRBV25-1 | CASSDWGAEGYTF | TGTGCCAGCAGTGATTGGGGGGCTGAGGGCTACACCTTC
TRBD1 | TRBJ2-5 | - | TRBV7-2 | CASSFGTAQETQYF | TGTGCCAGCAGCTTCGGGACAGCCCAAGAGACCCAGTACTTC
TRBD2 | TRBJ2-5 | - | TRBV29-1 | CSVEAAAGTSGGEETQYF | TGCAGCGTTGAAGCCGCCGCCGGGACTAGCGGGGGGGAAGAGACCCAGTACTTC
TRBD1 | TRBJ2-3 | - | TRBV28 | CASTKTDRATDTQYF | TGTGCCAGCACCAAAACGGACAGGGCCACAGATACGCAGTATTTT
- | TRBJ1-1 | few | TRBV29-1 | CSVEAGRVGNTEAFF | TGCAGCGTTGAGGCGGGACGGGTGGGGAACACTGAAGCTTTCTTT
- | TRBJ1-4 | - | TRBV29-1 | CSVSGRGGVGNEKLFF | TGCAGCGTTTCTGGCAGGGGAGGTGTGGGAAATGAAAAACTGTTTTTT
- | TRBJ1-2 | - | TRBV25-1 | CASSEYGQGNYGYTF | TGTGCCAGCAGTGAATACGGCCAGGGAAACTATGGCTACACCTTC
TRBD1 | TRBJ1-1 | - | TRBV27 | CASSQQGAGTVNTEAFF | TGTGCCAGCAGTCAACAGGGGGCGGGGACGGTGAACACTGAAGCTTTCTTT
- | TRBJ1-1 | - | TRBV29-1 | CSVGPTPTGRDTEAFF | TGCAGCGTTGGCCCCACTCCCACAGGGAGGGACACTGAAGCTTTCTTT
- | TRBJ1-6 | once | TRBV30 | CAWSGTNNSPLHF | TGTGCCTGGAGTGGTACGAATAATTCACCCCTCCACTTT
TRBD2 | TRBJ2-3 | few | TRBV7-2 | CASSVGLASSTDTQYF | TGTGCCAGCAGCGTGGGACTAGCGAGCAGCACAGATACGCAGTATTTT
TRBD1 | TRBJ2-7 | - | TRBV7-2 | CASSSPDRVKYEQYF | TGTGCCAGCAGCTCACCCGACAGGGTTAAATACGAGCAGTACTTC
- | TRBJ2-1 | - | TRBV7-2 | CASSLGGDEQFF | TGTGCCAGCAGCTTAGGTGGGGATGAGCAGTTCTTC
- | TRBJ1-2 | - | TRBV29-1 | CSVFSGDYGYTF | TGCAGCGTTTTCTCCGGGGACTATGGCTACACCTTC
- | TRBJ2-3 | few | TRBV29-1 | CSVEGGSDTQYF | TGCAGCGTTGAAGGGGGGTCAGATACGCAGTATTTT
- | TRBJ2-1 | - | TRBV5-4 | CASSLGQVHNEQFF | TGTGCCAGCAGCTTGGGTCAGGTCCACAATGAGCAGTTCTTC
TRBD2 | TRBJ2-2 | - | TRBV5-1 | CASSLLASGVGTGELFF | TGCGCCAGCAGCTTGTTGGCTAGCGGGGTTGGTACCGGGGAGCTGTTTTTT
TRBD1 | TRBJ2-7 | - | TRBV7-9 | CASSFGQGDTYEQYF | TGTGCCAGCAGCTTCGGACAGGGGGACACCTACGAGCAGTACTTC
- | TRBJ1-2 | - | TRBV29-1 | CSVDEKTHYGYTF | TGCAGCGTTGATGAAAAAACTCACTATGGCTACACCTTC
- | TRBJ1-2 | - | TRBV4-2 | CASSQEEGHYGYTF | TGTGCCAGCAGCCAAGAGGAGGGCCACTATGGCTACACCTTC
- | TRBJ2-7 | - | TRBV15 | CATSRGAYEQYF | TGTGCCACCAGCAGGGGGGCCTACGAGCAGTACTTC
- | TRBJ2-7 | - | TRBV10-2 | CASSVDRSYEQYF | TGCGCCAGCAGCGTGGACAGATCCTACGAGCAGTACTTC